The next 19 T cell receptor beta chains were all read from a single sample in a study of shared clonotypes between healthy human individuals. Only in-frame clones appear in the TCRdb table, and some are missing; sequencing was by immunoSEQ multiplex PCR. Altogether 900,000 to 1,200,000 clones are present, more than 75% being singletons, with the ten largest covering 0.6% to 0.7%. Material: memory CD4+ T cells from PBMCs. Subset here: CD45RA-negative fraction. These receptors all stem from a man younger than 30 in good health. Some clones in this sample may be carry-over from other donors' samples.

As for this clone: A much larger clone is a single base away; this may be a read error. CDR3 loop: CASSGTSGSTDTQYF. The CDR3 DNA is TGTGCCAGCAGCGGGACTAGCGGGAGCACAGATACGCAGTATTTT. The chain is built from TRBV9 and TRBJ2-3, with TRBD2 matching over 11 bases. CDR1 and CDR2 (germline): SGDLS, YYNGEE. V was clipped by 3 bases and J by 0 bases; unmatched bases: 0. The CDR3 loop spans 15 amino acids.

This clone was recorded once. The chain couples TRBV11-1 to TRBJ2-7; weak D call: TRBD2 (5 bases). This CDR3 comprises 16 residues. CDR1 and CDR2 (germline): SGHAT, FQDESV (reference sequence). Trimming took 7 bases from V and 6 from J, leaving 25 bases between them. The CDR3 protein is CASTPFRESGLFEQYF. Written as DNA, the CDR3 is TGTGCCAGCACCCCGTTTAGGGAGAGCGGCCTTTTCGAGCAGTACTTC. Combining the CDR3 with reference TRBV11-1 and TRBJ2-7 gives the whole variable domain EAEVAQSPRYKITEKSQAVAFWCDPISGHATLYWYRQILGQGPELLVQFQDESVVDDSQLPKDRFSAERLKGVDSTLKIQPAELGDSAMYLCASTPFRESGLFEQYFGPGTRLTVT.

This clone has just a few counts. The genes are TRBV28 and TRBJ1-1; D uncertain. With 6 bases removed from V and 5 bases from J, the gap between germline ends came to 16 bases. This CDR3 has 14 amino acids. Germline-derived CDR1 and CDR2 are MDHEN and SYDVKM. The CDR3 loop reads CASSSPGLRTEAFF. The CDR3 DNA sequence: TGTGCCAGCAGCTCGCCGGGCTTGAGGACTGAAGCTTTCTTT. Drawing the rest from reference TRBV28 and TRBJ1-1, the complete variable domain is DVKVTQSSRYLVKRTGEKVFLECVQDMDHENMFWYRQDPGLGLRLIYFSYDVKMKEKGDIPEGYSVSREKKERFSLILESASTNQTSMYLCASSSPGLRTEAFFGQGTRLTVV.

The chain employs TRBV28 and TRBJ2-5; D tentatively fits TRBD1 or TRBD2 (5 bases each). CDR3 size: 16 residues. CDR1 and CDR2 from the germline V gene are MDHEN and SYDVKM. V was clipped by 2 bases and J by 2 bases, with 15 bases between them. The CDR3, as DNA: TGTGCCAGCAGTTTACCGGGATCAGGGTTACAAGAGACCCAGTACTTC. Translated: CASSLPGSGLQETQYF.

This clone was detected many times. This sequence joins TRBV4-1 and TRBJ2-1; 7 nucleotides line up with TRBD2. There are 21 residues in the CDR3. Germline CDR1 MGHRA, CDR2 YSYEKL. Trimming removed 1 base from V and 0 bases from J; junction bases left unmatched: 18. CDR3 sequence (DNA): TGCGCCAGCAGCCAAGGTAGATTAGCGGGCGACCATAGGGGCTCCTACAATGAGCAGTTCTTC. Translating it yields CASSQGRLAGDHRGSYNEQFF.

This clone was observed once. The chain has TRBV5-1 and TRBJ2-2; perhaps TRBD2 as D (5 bases). Germline CDR1 is SGHRS and CDR2 is YFSETQ. This CDR3 spans 13 amino acids. Trimming stripped 7 bases from V and 2 bases from J, with 9 bases between. The CDR3 DNA is TGCGCCAGCGGAACGGGAAACACCGGGGAGCTGTTTTTT. It is translated as CASGTGNTGELFF.

The chain uses TRBV7-9 and TRBJ2-5; 8 bases fit TRBD2. The CDR3 consists of 14 residues. Trimming removed 1 base from V and 5 bases from J; junction bases left unmatched: 3. The germline V gene has CDR1 SEHNR and CDR2 FQNEAQ (reference sequence). CDR3 residues: CASSLGTSYETQYF. CDR3 DNA: TGTGCCAGCAGCTTAGGGACTAGCTATGAGACCCAGTACTTC.

The chain couples TRBV5-6 to TRBJ1-3; D is ambiguous. The CDR3 runs 16 residues. CDR1 and CDR2 (germline): SGHDT, YYEEEE. Trimming shortened V by 4 bases and J by 0 bases, and 14 bases separated the two germline ends. The CDR3 region is CASSLGILSSGNTIYF. The CDR3 bases are TGTGCCAGCAGCCTTGGGATTCTGAGCTCTGGAAACACCATATATTTT.

The chain joins TRBV11-2 to TRBJ2-5; D ambiguous. This CDR3 region has 11 residues. Looked up from germline, CDR1 is SGHAT and CDR2 is FQNNGV. Trimming cost V 6 bases and J 4 bases, with 6 bases left between them. The CDR3 sequence is CASRVAETQYF. CDR3 nucleotide sequence: TGTGCCAGCAGGGTGGCAGAGACCCAGTACTTC.

Note on this clone: A much larger clone differs by one base, so this may be a read error. The genes are TRBV6-6 and TRBJ1-1, with 9 bases aligning to TRBD1. The CDR3 has 13 residues. From germline, CDR1 is MNHNY and CDR2 SVGAGI (reference sequence). The junction had 2 bases not matched to a gene; V was cut back by 6 bases and J by 3 bases. The CDR3 is CASSHRGHTEAFF. CDR3 in DNA: TGTGCCAGCAGCCACAGGGGGCACACTGAAGCTTTCTTT.

This sequence joins TRBV29-1 and TRBJ1-4; D possibly corresponds to TRBD1 (5 bases). Trimming removed 3 bases at V and 7 bases at J, with 9 bases between. The CDR3 has 12 residues. Germline assignment: CDR1 SQVTM and CDR2 ANQGSEA. Here the CDR3 DNA reads TGCAGCGTTGATGGGGGTCGTGAAAAACTGTTTTTT. The encoded protein is CSVDGGREKLFF.

The V and J genes are TRBV7-8 and TRBJ2-1, with TRBD1 matching over 7 bases. V shed 6 bases and J 9 bases; nucleotides not matched to a gene: 17. Looked up from germline, CDR1 is SGHVS and CDR2 is FQNEAQ. The CDR3 loop spans 16 amino acids. The CDR3 region has the DNA TGTGCCAGCAGGGGGTCATACCGACAGGGCGGTCCTGAGCAGTTCTTC. Protein sequence: CASRGSYRQGGPEQFF.

This chain links TRBV25-1 with TRBJ2-5, with TRBD1 matching over 9 bases. The CDR3 totals 15 residues. Looked up from germline, CDR1 is MGHDK and CDR2 is SYGVNS. Trimming at V came to 6 bases and at J to 4 bases, leaving 9 bases not matched to a gene. CDR3 residues: CASREQGAKRETQYF. Written as DNA, the CDR3 is TGTGCCAGCAGGGAACAGGGGGCCAAGAGAGAGACCCAGTACTTC.

J is TRBJ2-7 and V is TRBV5-1; tentative D call: TRBD2 (5 bases). The CDR3 has 15 residues. Trimming left V 0 bases short and J 2 bases short, with 12 bases between. From germline, CDR1 is SGHRS and CDR2 YFSETQ. The CDR3: CASSLAGVLAYEQYF. Written as DNA, the CDR3 is TGCGCCAGCAGCTTGGCCGGGGTTCTAGCCTACGAGCAGTACTTC.

The rearrangement uses TRBV6-1 and TRBJ2-2, with unresolved D. CDR1 and CDR2 from the germline V gene are MNHNS and SASEGT. The CDR3 totals 14 residues. Trimming took 6 bases from V and 5 from J, leaving 13 bases between them. Here the CDR3 DNA reads TGTGCCAGCAGGCTACGGGCCGTTACCGGGGAGCTGTTTTTT. Amino acids: CASRLRAVTGELFF.

The chain joins TRBV6-1 to TRBJ2-7; D might be TRBD1 or TRBD2, each matching 5 bases. V was shortened by 10 bases and J by 7 bases, with 23 bases between the two germline ends. The CDR3 is 14 residues long. Germline lookup yields CDR1 MNHNS and CDR2 SASEGT. The CDR3 DNA follows: TGTGCCACCCAATCCGGGACGGTACTATGGGAGCAGTACTTC. Translated: CATQSGTVLWEQYF.

The chain carries TRBV2 and TRBJ1-4, with unresolved D. The CDR3 length is 13 residues. In germline, CDR1 is SNHLY, CDR2 FYNNEI. V was pared by 7 bases and J by 8 bases, with 14 bases between. The CDR3: CASMGGFREKLFF. CDR3 DNA: TGTGCCAGCATGGGCGGTTTTCGAGAAAAACTGTTTTTT.

The genes are TRBV9 and TRBJ2-2, with 9 nucleotides matching TRBD1. Germline V lookup: CDR1 SGDLS, CDR2 YYNGEE. The CDR3 totals 14 residues. V was pared by 4 bases and J by 6 bases, with 4 bases of the junction left unmatched. CDR3 coding DNA: TGTGCCAGCAGCCGGGACAGGGTTTCCGGGGAGCTGTTTTTT. Translated, it gives CASSRDRVSGELFF.

This clone has more than one count but fewer than ten. DNA of the CDR3: TGTGCCAACAAATTCCCAGGGCCTGAGCAGTTCTTC. This gives the protein CANKFPGPEQFF. The gene calls are TRBV6-1 and TRBJ2-1; a weak D match, TRBD1 (5 bases). Germline CDR1 and CDR2: MNHNS and SASEGT. V lost 10 bases to trimming and J lost 9 bases, with 16 bases between them. CDR3 length: 12 amino acids.